The source of this TCR beta chain is a study of T-cell reconstitution after alpha-beta-depleted transplantation in children. Whole-study results and caveats: Expanded graft clones, several hundred of them, were reportedly the source of alpha-beta T cells about two months after transplant. By one year post-transplant, T-cell counts and diversity largely arose from T cells that were newly produced.

Note on this clonotype: No antigen is known for it.

During its preparation, the TCRbeta library received unique molecular identifiers. A single record per CDR3 protein comes from TCRdb applying MiXCR to the PCR reads. The table has some 600,000 distinct CDR3 sequences, 10% to 15% seen once. This CDR3 region has 14 residues. The germline V and J ends were trimmed by 8 bases and 0 bases, with 11 bases remaining between them. The germline V gene has CDR1 ENHRY and CDR2 SYGVKD. This chain connects TRBV10-3 to TRBJ1-3, with D possibly matching TRBD1 (5 bases). This TCR came from a male patient younger than 18 who had a stem cell transplant for acute myeloid leukemia, so the T cells may come from the graft donor. This material consisted of PBMCs, mostly from graft donor cells, taken 360 days after TCRalphabeta/CD19-depleted stem cell transplant. CDR3 in DNA: TGTGCCATCTTTGGGGGAACCTCTGGAAACACCATATATTTT. It codes for CAIFGGTSGNTIYF.